The 18 T cell receptor beta chains reported below all come from one sample, sequenced in a study of CD8 T cells in ankylosing spondylitis. Study-level points and caveats: A motif of 7 to 9 highly homologous TCR beta variants was seen as apparently characteristic of ankylosing spondylitis blood.

MiXCR, applied by TCRdb to the 5' RACE reads, yields one record per CDR3 protein. Of more than 600,000 distinct CDR3 sequences listed, about 20% are singletons. No cognate antigen is known for these TCRs. The sequenced sample was blood, either unsorted or a sorted T cell fraction (not recorded which). Every receptor here comes from a male donor with ankylosing spondylitis.

CDR3 amino acids: CASSQANMGFTTSYTF. The CDR3 coding sequence is TGCGCCAGCAGCCAAGCGAATATGGGATTCACAACCAGCTACACCTTC. The rearrangement links TRBV4-1 to TRBJ1-2; D is unclear. V lost 1 base, J lost 9 bases, and 21 bases lay in between. CDR1 MGHRA and CDR2 YSYEKL come from the germline V gene. This CDR3 region has 16 residues.

The V and J genes are TRBV12-3 or TRBV12-4 and TRBJ2-7; D unresolved. The CDR3 extends over 12 amino acids. V lost 2 bases to trimming and J lost 4 bases, with 6 bases between them. The CDR3 region is CASSLMEYEQYF. DNA for the CDR3: TGTGCCAGCAGTTTAATGGAGTACGAGCAGTACTTC.

This clonotype has ten or more counts. The V and J genes are TRBV7-7 and TRBJ2-3, with 8 bases identical to TRBD2. This CDR3 spans 16 amino acids. CDR1 is SSHAT, CDR2 FNYEAQ, per germline (reference sequence). The V gene end was trimmed by 5 bases and the J gene end by 2 bases; junction bases not matched to a gene: 9. In DNA, the CDR3 is TGTGCCAGCAGCCCGGGGGGGTTAGCGTTCACAGATACGCAGTATTTT. It is translated as CASSPGGLAFTDTQYF.

This chain connects TRBV9 to TRBJ1-2, with D possibly matching TRBD1 (6 bases). From germline, CDR1 is SGDLS and CDR2 YYNGEE. The V end lost 5 bases, the J end lost 7 bases, and 18 bases lay between the germline ends. This CDR3 has 14 amino acids. Here the CDR3 DNA reads TGTGCCAGCAGTACGCAGGGGAACGTAGGTGGCTACACCTTC. It translates to CASSTQGNVGGYTF.

This clonotype was seen more than once but under ten times. The chain carries TRBV7-9 and TRBJ1-1; perhaps TRBD1 as D (5 bases). CDR1 and CDR2 from the germline V gene are SEHNR and FQNEAQ (reference sequence). V gave up 6 bases and J gave up 7 bases, with 12 bases separating them. This CDR3 contains 12 residues. Here the CDR3 DNA reads TGTGCCAGCAGGTTTGGACACCTTGAAGCTTTCTTT. Encoded protein: CASRFGHLEAFF.

The J gene is TRBJ2-7, the V gene TRBV13, with D perhaps matching TRBD1 or TRBD2 (5 bases each). The CDR3 is made up of 15 amino acids. V gave up 7 bases and J gave up 3 bases, with 19 bases separating them. Germline assignment: CDR1 PRHDT and CDR2 FYEKMQ (reference sequence). The CDR3 reads CASTEGPQVLYEQYF. The CDR3 nucleotides are TGTGCCAGCACCGAGGGGCCACAGGTTCTCTACGAGCAGTACTTC.

This clonotype was seen more than once but under ten times. This sequence joins TRBV29-1 and TRBJ2-5, with 8 bases that match TRBD1. This CDR3 region has 15 residues. The germline V gene has CDR1 SQVTM and CDR2 ANQGSEA. Trimming cost V 6 bases and J 4 bases; bases outside gene matches: 13. CDR3 bases: TGCAGCGTAAGTCCACGGCAGGGGGCTTCAGAGACCCAGTACTTC. Encoded protein: CSVSPRQGASETQYF.

The CDR3 DNA reads as TGTGCCAGCAGTCCCTCGCGGGGATTGGAGCAGTACTTC. Its translation: CASSPSRGLEQYF. The chain uses TRBV12-3 or TRBV12-4 and TRBJ2-7; a possible D gene is TRBD2 (6 bases). Trimming took off 5 bases at V and 7 bases at J, with 15 bases between the two ends. CDR3 length equals 13 residues.

This clonotype occurred a few times. The chain is built from TRBV4-2 and TRBJ1-4; TRBD1 is a possible D gene (6 bases). The CDR3 sequence is 17 residues long. Deletions cut 0 bases from V and 0 bases from J, with 11 bases between. CDR1 and CDR2 from the germline V gene are LGHNA and YNFKEQ. The CDR3 DNA reads as TGTGCCAGCAGCCAAGAGGGCACAGGGACAACTAATGAAAAACTGTTTTTT. Protein product: CASSQEGTGTTNEKLFF.

In its sample, this clonotype was seen many times. The gene calls are TRBV10-3 and TRBJ2-1, with 7 bases identical to TRBD2. Germline CDR1 is ENHRY and CDR2 is SYGVKD. This CDR3 has 14 amino acids. The V and J ends lost 3 bases and 2 bases, in that order; junction bases with no gene match: 1. The CDR3 DNA is TGTGCCATCAGTGAAGCGGGGCCCTACAATGAGCAGTTCTTC. Its translation: CAISEAGPYNEQFF.

The V call is TRBV5-6, the J call TRBJ2-1; the D gene is possibly TRBD2 (6 bases). CDR3 length equals 15 residues. The germline CDR1 and CDR2 sequences are SGHDT and YYEEEE. Trimming shortened V by 5 bases and J by 0 bases, and 12 bases separated the two germline ends. The CDR3 spells CASRLASSSYNEQFF. In nucleotides, the CDR3 is TGTGCCAGCAGACTAGCCTCAAGCTCCTACAATGAGCAGTTCTTC.

This rearrangement joins TRBV5-6 to TRBJ2-3; TRBD1 matches 7 bases. Germline V CDR1 and CDR2: SGHDT, YYEEEE. The CDR3 contains 15 residues. Trimming cost V 0 bases and J 4 bases; bases outside gene matches: 5. The CDR3 sequence is CASSLEGAPPDTQYF. CDR3 nucleotide sequence: TGTGCCAGCAGCTTGGAGGGGGCTCCCCCAGATACGCAGTATTTT.

The sample holds a few counts of this clonotype. The rearrangement uses TRBV4-1 and TRBJ1-6; 8 bases fit TRBD1. The CDR3 loop spans 16 amino acids. The V and J ends lost 5 bases and 8 bases, in that order; junction bases with no gene match: 11. Germline CDR1 reads MGHRA; CDR2 reads YSYEKL. CDR3 nucleotide sequence: TGCGCCAGCAGCTACAGGCAGGGGGCCTCTGATTCACCCCTCCACTTT. As protein: CASSYRQGASDSPLHF.

This clonotype was seen more than once but under ten times. The CDR3 sequence is CASRATGGPYNEQFF. The CDR3 DNA reads as TGCGCCAGCAGGGCAACAGGGGGTCCCTACAATGAGCAGTTCTTC. The V and J genes are TRBV5-1 and TRBJ2-1; 8 positions agree with TRBD1. V trimming: 5 bases; J trimming: 2 bases; junction bases outside the gene matches: 6. Per the germline V gene, CDR1 is SGHRS and CDR2 is YFSETQ. This CDR3 region has 15 residues.

This clonotype has more than one count but fewer than ten. The CDR3 here is CATSIDRGENTEAFF. The CDR3 DNA follows: TGTGCCACCAGCATCGACCGGGGGGAGAACACTGAAGCTTTCTTT. The V call is TRBV15, the J call TRBJ1-1; D may be TRBD1 (5 bases). The V and J ends lost 4 bases and 1 base respectively, with 13 bases between them. There are 15 residues in the CDR3. From germline, CDR1 is LNHNV and CDR2 YYDKDF (reference sequence).

The V and J genes are TRBV7-2 and TRBJ1-3, with 7 nucleotides matching TRBD1. Germline V gene data show CDR1 as SGHTA and CDR2 as FQGNSA. V was clipped by 0 bases and J by 6 bases; unmatched bases: 5. The CDR3 is made up of 15 amino acids. The CDR3 DNA reads TGTGCCAGCAGCTTAGCCGCCAGGGGGACAAACACCATATATTTT. Translation gives CASSLAARGTNTIYF.

V gene TRBV11-2 combines with J gene TRBJ2-7, with D possibly matching TRBD2 (6 bases). The V end lost 4 bases, the J end lost 3 bases, and 16 bases lay between the germline ends. The CDR3 contains 15 residues. The V gene's germline CDR1 is SGHAT and CDR2 FQNNGV. The CDR3 here is CASSSGLPTVYEQYF. The CDR3 nucleotides are TGTGCCAGCAGCTCGGGACTCCCGACCGTCTACGAGCAGTACTTC.

The chain employs TRBV9 and TRBJ2-7, with D unclear. V lost 4 bases and J lost 6, with 11 bases in between. CDR1 is SGDLS and CDR2 is YYNGEE in the germline V gene. The CDR3 length is 12 residues. The CDR3, as DNA: TGTGCCAGCAGCTCCGTAGAAACCGAGCAGTACTTC. This codes for CASSSVETEQYF.